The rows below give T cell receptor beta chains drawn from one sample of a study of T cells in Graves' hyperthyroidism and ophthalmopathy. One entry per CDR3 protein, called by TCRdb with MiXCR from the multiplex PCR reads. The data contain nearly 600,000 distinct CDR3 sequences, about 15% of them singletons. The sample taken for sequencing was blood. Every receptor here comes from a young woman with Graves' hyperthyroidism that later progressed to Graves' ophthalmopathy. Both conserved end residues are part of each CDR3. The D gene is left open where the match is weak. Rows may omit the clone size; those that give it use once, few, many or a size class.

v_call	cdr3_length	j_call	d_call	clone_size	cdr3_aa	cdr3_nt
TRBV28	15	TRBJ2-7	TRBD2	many	CASTGGLTFTYEQYF	TGTGCCAGCACCGGGGGACTAACTTTCACCTACGAGCAGTACTTC
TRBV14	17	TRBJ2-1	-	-	CASSQDKGSLAYNEQFF	TGTGCCAGCAGCCAAGATAAAGGGAGCCTCGCTTACAATGAGCAGTTCTTC
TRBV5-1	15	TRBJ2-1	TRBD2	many	CASSLSGGGYNEQFF	TGCGCCAGCAGCCTTAGCGGGGGGGGCTACAATGAGCAGTTCTTC
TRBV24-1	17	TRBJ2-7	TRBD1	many	CATSDTGRTGNIYEQYF	TGTGCCACCAGTGACACCGGACGGACAGGGAATATCTACGAGCAGTACTTC
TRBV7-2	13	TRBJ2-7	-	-	CASSPPVKYEQYF	TGTGCCAGCAGCCCCCCGGTCAAATACGAGCAGTACTTC
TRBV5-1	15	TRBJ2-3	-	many	CASSLKDGGTDTQYF	TGCGCCAGCAGCTTGAAGGACGGAGGCACAGATACGCAGTATTTT
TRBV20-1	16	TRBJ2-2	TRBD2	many	CSARASGRANTGELFF	TGCAGTGCTAGGGCCAGCGGGAGGGCGAACACCGGGGAGCTGTTTTTT
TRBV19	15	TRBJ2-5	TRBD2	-	CASSMTSGIGSPQYF	TGTGCCAGTAGTATGACTAGCGGGATTGGGAGCCCCCAGTACTTC
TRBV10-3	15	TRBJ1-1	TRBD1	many	CAISETGAGNTEAFF	TGTGCCATCAGTGAAACAGGGGCTGGGAACACTGAAGCTTTCTTT
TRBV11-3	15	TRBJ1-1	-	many	CASSLDPLGDTEAFF	TGTGCCAGCAGCTTAGACCCTCTCGGGGACACTGAAGCTTTCTTT
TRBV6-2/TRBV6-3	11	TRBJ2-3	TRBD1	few	CAVTQGDTQYF	TGTGCCGTAACACAGGGGGATACGCAGTATTTT
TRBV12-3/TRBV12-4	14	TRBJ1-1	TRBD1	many	CATSRQGTDTEAFF	TGTGCCACCTCCCGACAGGGGACGGACACTGAAGCTTTCTTT
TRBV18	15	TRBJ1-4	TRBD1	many	CASSQPGQSNEKLFF	TGTGCCAGCTCACAACCGGGACAGTCTAATGAAAAACTGTTTTTT
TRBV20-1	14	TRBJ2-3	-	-	CSAAVAGFPDTQYF	TGCAGTGCTGCAGTCGCCGGGTTCCCAGATACGCAGTATTTT
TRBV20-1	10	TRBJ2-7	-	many	CSALSNEQYF	TGCAGTGCATTGTCCAACGAGCAGTACTTC
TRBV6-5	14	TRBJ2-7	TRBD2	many	CASSYEREVHEQYF	TGTGCCAGCAGTTACGAGCGGGAGGTCCACGAGCAGTACTTC
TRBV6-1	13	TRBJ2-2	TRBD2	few	CASTYGGAGELFF	TGTGCCAGCACCTACGGGGGGGCCGGGGAGCTGTTTTTT
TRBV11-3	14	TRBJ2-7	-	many	CASSSRDGTYEQYF	TGTGCCAGCAGCAGCCGGGACGGAACCTACGAGCAGTACTTC
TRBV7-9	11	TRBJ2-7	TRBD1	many	CASTDRAEQYF	TGTGCCAGCACGGACAGGGCCGAGCAGTACTTC
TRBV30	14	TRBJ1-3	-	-	CAWSVGFFGNTIYF	TGTGCCTGGAGTGTTGGGTTCTTTGGAAACACCATATATTTT
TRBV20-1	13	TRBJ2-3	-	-	CSASLGYTDTQYF	TGCAGTGCTAGTTTGGGCTACACAGATACGCAGTATTTT
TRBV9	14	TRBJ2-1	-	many	CASSVDGFSNEQFF	TGTGCCAGCAGCGTAGACGGATTTTCCAATGAGCAGTTCTTC
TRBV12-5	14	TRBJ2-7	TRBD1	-	CASGFSDRVHEQYF	TGTGCTAGTGGTTTCTCGGACAGGGTCCACGAGCAGTACTTC
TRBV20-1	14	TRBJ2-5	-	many	CSASGSIRQETQYF	TGCAGTGCTAGCGGGAGCATTCGACAAGAGACCCAGTACTTC
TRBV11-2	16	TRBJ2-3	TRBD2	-	CASSQDPAGSTDTQYF	TGTGCCAGCAGCCAAGATCCAGCGGGGAGCACAGATACGCAGTATTTT
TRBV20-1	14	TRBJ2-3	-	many	CSAPAQSSTDTQYF	TGCAGTGCGCCGGCCCAAAGCAGCACAGATACGCAGTATTTT
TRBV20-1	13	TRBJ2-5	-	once	CSARELAEETHYF	TGCAGTGCTAGAGAGCTGGCAGAAGAGACCCACTACTTC
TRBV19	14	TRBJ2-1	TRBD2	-	CASTGLAGDNEQFF	TGTGCCAGTACGGGACTAGCGGGAGACAATGAGCAGTTCTTC
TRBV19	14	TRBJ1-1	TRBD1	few	CASSLTNRGTEAFF	TGTGCCAGTAGTCTGACCAACAGGGGCACTGAAGCTTTCTTT
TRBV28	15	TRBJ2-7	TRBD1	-	CASNGRTGGLYEQYF	TGTGCCAGCAATGGACGGACAGGGGGTTTGTACGAGCAGTACTTC